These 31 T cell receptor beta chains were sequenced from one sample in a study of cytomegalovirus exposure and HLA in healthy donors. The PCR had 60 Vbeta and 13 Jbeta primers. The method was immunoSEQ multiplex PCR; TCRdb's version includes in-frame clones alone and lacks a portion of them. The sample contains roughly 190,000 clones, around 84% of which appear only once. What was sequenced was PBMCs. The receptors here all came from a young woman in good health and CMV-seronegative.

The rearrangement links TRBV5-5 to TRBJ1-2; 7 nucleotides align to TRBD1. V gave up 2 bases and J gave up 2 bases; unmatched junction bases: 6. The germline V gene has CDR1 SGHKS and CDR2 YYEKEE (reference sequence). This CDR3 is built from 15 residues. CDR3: CASSFPTGINYGYTF. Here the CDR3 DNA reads TGTGCCAGCAGCTTCCCGACAGGGATAAACTATGGCTACACCTTC. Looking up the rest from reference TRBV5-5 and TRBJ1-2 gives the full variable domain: DAGVTQSPTHLIKTRGQQVTLRCSPISGHKSVSWYQQVLGQGPQFIFQYYEKEERGRGNFPDRFSARQFPNYSSELNVNALLLGDSALYLCASSFPTGINYGYTFGSGTRLTVV.

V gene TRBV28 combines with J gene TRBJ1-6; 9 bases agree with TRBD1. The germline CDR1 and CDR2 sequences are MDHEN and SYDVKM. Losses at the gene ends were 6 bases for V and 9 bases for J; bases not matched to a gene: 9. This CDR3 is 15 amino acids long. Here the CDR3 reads CASRRGQGSPSPLHF. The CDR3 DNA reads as TGTGCCAGCAGACGCGGACAGGGGAGTCCTTCACCCCTCCACTTT.

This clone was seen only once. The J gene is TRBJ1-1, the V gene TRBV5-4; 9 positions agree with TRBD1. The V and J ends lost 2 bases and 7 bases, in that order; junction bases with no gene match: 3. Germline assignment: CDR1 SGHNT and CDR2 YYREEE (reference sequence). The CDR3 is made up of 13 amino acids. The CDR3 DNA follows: TGTGCCAGCAGCTTACAGGGGGCGGATGAAGCTTTCTTT. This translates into CASSLQGADEAFF.

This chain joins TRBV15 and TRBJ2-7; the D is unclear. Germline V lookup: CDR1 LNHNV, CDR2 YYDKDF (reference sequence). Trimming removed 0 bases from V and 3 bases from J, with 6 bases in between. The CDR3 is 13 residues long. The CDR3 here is CATSRDFRYEQYF. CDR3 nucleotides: TGTGCCACCAGCAGAGATTTTCGCTACGAGCAGTACTTC.

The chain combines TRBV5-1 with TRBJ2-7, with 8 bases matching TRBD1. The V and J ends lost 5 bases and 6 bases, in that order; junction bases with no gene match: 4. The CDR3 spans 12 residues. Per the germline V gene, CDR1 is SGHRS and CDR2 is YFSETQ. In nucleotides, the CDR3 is TGCGCCAGCAGAACCACAGGGGGCGAGCAGTACTTC. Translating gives CASRTTGGEQYF.

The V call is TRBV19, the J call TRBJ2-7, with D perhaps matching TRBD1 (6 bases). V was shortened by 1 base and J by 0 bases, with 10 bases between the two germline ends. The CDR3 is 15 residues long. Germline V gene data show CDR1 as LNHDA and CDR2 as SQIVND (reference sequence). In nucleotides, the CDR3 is TGTGCCAGTAGTATAGCAGGGGCCCTCTCCTACGAGCAGTACTTC. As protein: CASSIAGALSYEQYF.

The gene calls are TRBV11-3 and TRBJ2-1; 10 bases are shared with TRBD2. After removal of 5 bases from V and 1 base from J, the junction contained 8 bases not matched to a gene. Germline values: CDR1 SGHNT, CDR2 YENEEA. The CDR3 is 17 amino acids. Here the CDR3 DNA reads TGTGCCAGCAGCCCGCGCCGGACTAGCGGTTCCTACAATGAGCAGTTCTTC. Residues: CASSPRRTSGSYNEQFF.

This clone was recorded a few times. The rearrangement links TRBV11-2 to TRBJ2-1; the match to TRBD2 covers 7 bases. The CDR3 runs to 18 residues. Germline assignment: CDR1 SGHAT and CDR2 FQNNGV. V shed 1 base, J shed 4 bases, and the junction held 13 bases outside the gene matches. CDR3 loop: CASSLVRVGGGPYNEQFF. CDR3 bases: TGTGCCAGCAGCTTAGTACGGGTCGGGGGAGGGCCTTACAATGAGCAGTTCTTC. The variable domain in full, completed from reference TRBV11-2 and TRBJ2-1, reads EAGVAQSPRYKIIEKRQSVAFWCNPISGHATLYWYQQILGQGPKLLIQFQNNGVVDDSQLPKDRFSAERLKGVDSTLKIQPAKLEDSAVYLCASSLVRVGGGPYNEQFFGPGTRLTVL.

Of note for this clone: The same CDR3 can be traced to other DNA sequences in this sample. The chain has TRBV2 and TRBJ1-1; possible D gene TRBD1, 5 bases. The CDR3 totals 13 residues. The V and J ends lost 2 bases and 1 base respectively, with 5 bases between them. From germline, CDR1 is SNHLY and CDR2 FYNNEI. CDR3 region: CASSEQGNTEAFF. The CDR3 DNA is TGTGCCAGCAGTGAACAGGGGAACACTGAAGCTTTCTTT. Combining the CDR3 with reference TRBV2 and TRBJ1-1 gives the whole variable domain EPEVTQTPSHQVTQMGQEVILRCVPISNHLYFYWYRQILGQKVEFLVSFYNNEISEKSEIFDDQFSVERPDGSNFTLKIRSTKLEDSAMYFCASSEQGNTEAFFGQGTRLTVV.

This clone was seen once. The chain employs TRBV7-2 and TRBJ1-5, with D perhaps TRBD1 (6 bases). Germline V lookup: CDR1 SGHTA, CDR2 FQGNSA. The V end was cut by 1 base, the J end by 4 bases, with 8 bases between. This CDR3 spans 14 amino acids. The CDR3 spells CASSLDRVNQPQHF. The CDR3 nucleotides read TGTGCCAGCAGCTTAGACAGGGTTAATCAGCCCCAGCATTTT.

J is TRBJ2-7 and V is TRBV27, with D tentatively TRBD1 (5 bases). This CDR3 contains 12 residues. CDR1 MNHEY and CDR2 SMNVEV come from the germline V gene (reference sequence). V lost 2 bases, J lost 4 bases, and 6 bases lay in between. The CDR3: CASSLKGYEQYF. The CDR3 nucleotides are TGTGCCAGCAGTTTAAAGGGGTACGAGCAGTACTTC.

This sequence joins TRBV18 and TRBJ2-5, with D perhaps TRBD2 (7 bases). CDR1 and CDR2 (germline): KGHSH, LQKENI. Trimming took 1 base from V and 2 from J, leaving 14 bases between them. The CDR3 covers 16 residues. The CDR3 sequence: CASSPLGGARQETQYF. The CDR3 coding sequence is TGTGCCAGCTCACCACTGGGGGGGGCCCGGCAAGAGACCCAGTACTTC.

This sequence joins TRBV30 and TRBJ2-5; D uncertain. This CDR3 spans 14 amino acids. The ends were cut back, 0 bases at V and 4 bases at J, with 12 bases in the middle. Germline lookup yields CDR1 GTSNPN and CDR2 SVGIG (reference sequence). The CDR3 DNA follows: TGTGCCTGGAGTGTTAGTCTAGTCGGAGAGACCCAGTACTTC. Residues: CAWSVSLVGETQYF.

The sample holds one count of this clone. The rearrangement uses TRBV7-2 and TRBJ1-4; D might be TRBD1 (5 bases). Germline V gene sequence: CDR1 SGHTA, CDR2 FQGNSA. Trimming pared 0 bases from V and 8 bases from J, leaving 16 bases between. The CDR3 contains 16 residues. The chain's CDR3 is CASSLAGRGIWEKLFF. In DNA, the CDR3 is TGTGCCAGCAGCTTAGCCGGGCGGGGGATATGGGAAAAACTGTTTTTT.

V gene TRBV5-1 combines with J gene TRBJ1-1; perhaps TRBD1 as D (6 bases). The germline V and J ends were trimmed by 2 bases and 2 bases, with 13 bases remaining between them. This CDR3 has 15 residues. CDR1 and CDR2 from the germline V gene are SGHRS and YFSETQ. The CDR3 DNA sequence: TGCGCCAGCAGCTTTACCGGGACAACTAACACTGAAGCTTTCTTT. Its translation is CASSFTGTTNTEAFF.

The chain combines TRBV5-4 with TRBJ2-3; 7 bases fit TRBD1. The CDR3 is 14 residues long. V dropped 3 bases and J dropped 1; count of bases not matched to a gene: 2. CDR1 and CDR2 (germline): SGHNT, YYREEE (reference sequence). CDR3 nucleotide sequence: TGTGCCAGCAGCTGGACAGGAGGCACAGATACGCAGTATTTT. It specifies CASSWTGGTDTQYF.

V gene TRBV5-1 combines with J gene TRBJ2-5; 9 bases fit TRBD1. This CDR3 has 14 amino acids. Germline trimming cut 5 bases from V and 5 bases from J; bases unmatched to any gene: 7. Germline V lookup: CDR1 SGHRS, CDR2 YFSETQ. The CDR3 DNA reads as TGCGCCAGCAGTCCGGGACAGGGCGGCGAGACCCAGTACTTC. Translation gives CASSPGQGGETQYF. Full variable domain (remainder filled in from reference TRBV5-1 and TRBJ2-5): KAGVTQTPRYLIKTRGQQVTLSCSPISGHRSVSWYQQTPGQGLQFLFEYFSETQRNKGNFPGRFSGRQFSNSRSEMNVSTLELGDSALYLCASSPGQGGETQYFGPGTRLLVL.

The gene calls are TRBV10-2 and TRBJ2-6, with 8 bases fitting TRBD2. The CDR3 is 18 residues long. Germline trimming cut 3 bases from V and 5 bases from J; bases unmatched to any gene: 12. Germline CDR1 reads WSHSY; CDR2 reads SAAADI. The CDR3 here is CASSERGGPINWANVLTF. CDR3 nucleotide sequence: TGCGCCAGCAGTGAACGGGGGGGTCCGATTAACTGGGCCAACGTCCTGACTTTC.

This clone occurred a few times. Here the CDR3 DNA reads TGCGCCAGCAGTGAGGGTTACTTGAACACCGGGGAGCTGTTTTTT. Translating it yields CASSEGYLNTGELFF. This chain uses TRBV10-2 with TRBJ2-2; D is uncertain. Trimming removed 2 bases at V and 1 base at J, with 8 bases between. CDR1 is WSHSY, CDR2 SAAADI, per germline. CDR3 length equals 15 residues.

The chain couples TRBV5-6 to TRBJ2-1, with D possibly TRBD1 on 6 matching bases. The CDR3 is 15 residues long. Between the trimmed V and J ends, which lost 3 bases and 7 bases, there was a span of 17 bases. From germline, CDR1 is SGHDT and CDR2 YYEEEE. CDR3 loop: CASSWRLTGVNEQFF. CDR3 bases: TGTGCCAGCAGCTGGAGGCTGACAGGCGTGAATGAGCAGTTCTTC.

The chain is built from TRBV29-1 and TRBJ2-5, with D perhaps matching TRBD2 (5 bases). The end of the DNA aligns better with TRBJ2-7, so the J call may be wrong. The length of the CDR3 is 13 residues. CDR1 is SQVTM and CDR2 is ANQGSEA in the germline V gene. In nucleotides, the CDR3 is TGCAGCGTTGCTCGGACGGGAACCTACGAGCAGTACTTC. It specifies CSVARTGTYEQYF.

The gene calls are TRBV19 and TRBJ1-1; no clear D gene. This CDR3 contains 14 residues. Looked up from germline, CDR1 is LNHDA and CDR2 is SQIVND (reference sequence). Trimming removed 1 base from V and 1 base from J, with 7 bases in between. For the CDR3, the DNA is TGTGCCAGTAGTATAGGGGCAGCGAACACTGAAGCTTTCTTT. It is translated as CASSIGAANTEAFF.

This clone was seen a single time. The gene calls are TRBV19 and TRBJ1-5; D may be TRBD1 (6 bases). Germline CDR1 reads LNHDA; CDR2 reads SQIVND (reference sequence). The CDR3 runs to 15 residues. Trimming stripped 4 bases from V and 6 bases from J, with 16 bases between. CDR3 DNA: TGTGCCAGTAGTACTCCGCAGCAGGGGAGTCAGCCCCAGCATTTT. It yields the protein CASSTPQQGSQPQHF.

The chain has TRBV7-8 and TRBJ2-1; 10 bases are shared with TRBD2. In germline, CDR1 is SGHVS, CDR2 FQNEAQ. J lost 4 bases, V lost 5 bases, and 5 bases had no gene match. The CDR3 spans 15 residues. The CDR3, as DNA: TGTGCCAGCAGCATTACTAGCGGGGTATACAATGAGCAGTTCTTC. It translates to CASSITSGVYNEQFF.

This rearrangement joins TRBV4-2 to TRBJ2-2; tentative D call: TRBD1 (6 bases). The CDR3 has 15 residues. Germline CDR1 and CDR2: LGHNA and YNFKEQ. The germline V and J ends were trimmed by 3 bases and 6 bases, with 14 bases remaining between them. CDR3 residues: CASSHRYRDPGELFF. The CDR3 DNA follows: TGTGCCAGCAGCCACCGATACAGGGATCCCGGGGAGCTGTTTTTT.

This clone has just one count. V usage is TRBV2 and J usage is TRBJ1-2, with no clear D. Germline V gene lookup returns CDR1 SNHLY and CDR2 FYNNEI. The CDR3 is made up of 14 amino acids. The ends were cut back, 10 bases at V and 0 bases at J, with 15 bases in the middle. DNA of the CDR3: TGTGCCACCCTAAGGGAGGGAACTAACTATGGCTACACCTTC. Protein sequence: CATLREGTNYGYTF.

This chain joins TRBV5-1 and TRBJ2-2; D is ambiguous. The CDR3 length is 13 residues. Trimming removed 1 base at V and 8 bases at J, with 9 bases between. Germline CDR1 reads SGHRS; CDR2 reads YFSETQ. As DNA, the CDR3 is TGCGCCAGCAGCTTGTCAGGCTCGGGGGAGCTGTTTTTT. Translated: CASSLSGSGELFF.

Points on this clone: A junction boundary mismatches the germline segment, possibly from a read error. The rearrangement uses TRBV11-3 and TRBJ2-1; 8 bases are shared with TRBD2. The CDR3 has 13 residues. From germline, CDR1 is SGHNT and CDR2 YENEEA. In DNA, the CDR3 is TGTGCCAGCAGCTTCGAGCGGGAGTCGTTCCGGGTCTTC. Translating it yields CASSFERESFRVF.

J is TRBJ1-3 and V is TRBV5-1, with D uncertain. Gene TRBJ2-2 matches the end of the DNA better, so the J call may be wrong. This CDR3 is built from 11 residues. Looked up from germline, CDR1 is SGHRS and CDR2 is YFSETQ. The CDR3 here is CASRIAGELFF. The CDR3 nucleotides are TGCGCCAGCAGGATTGCCGGGGAGCTGTTTTTT.

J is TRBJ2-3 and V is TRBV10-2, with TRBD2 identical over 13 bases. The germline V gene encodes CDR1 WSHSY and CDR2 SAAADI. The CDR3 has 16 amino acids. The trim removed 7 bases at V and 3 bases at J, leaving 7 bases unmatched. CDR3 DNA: TGCGCCAGCATCCTGACTAGCGGGGGGAGGACAGATACGCAGTATTTT. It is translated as CASILTSGGRTDTQYF.

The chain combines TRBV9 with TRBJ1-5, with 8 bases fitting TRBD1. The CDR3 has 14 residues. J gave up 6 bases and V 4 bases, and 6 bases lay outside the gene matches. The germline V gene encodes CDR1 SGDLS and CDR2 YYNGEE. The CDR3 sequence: CASSSTGVGQPQHF. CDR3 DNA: TGTGCCAGCAGCTCGACAGGGGTCGGTCAGCCCCAGCATTTT.